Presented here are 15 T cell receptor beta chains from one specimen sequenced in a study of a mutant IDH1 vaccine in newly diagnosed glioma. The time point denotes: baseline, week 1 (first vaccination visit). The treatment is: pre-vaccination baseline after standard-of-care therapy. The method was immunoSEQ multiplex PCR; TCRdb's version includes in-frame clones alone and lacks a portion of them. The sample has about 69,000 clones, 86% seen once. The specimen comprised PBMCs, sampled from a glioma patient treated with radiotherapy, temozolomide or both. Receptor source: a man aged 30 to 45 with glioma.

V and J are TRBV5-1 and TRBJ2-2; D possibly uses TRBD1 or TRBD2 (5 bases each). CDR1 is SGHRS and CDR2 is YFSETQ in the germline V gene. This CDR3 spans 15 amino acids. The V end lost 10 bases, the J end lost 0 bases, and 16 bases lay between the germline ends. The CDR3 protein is CAPRGRTTNTGELFF. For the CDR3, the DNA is TGCGCCCCAAGAGGGCGGACAACGAACACCGGGGAGCTGTTTTTT.

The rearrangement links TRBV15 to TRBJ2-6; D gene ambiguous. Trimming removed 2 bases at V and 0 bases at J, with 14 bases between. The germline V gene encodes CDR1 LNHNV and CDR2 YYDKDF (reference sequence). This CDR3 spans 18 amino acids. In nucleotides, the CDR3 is TGTGCCACCAGCAGACCATCTCGGATTTTCTCTGGGGCCAACGTCCTGACTTTC. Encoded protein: CATSRPSRIFSGANVLTF.

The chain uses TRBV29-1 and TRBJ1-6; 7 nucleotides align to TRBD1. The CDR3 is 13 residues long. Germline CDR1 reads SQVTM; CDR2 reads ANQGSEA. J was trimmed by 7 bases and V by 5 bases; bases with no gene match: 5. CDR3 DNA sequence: TGCAGCGTTCTACAGGGGTACAATTCACCCCTCCACTTT. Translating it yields CSVLQGYNSPLHF.

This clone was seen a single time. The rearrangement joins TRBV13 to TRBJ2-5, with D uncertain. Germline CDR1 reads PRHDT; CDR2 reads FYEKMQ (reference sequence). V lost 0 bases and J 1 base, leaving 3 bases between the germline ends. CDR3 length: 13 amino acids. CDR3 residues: CASSLGSQETQYF. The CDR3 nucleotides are TGTGCCAGCAGCTTAGGCTCCCAAGAGACCCAGTACTTC. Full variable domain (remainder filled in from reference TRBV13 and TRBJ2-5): AAGVIQSPRHLIKEKRETATLKCYPIPRHDTVYWYQQGPGQDPQFLISFYEKMQSDKGSIPDRFSAQQFSDYHSELNMSSLELGDSALYFCASSLGSQETQYFGPGTRLLVL.

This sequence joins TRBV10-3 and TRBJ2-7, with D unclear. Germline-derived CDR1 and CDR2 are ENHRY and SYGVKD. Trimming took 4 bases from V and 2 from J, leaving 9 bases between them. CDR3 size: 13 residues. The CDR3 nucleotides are TGTGCCATCAGTGGGACCGGTACCTACGAGCAGTACTTC. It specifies CAISGTGTYEQYF.

For the CDR3, the DNA is TGTGCCAGTAGTATCGGTCCCCCATGGGAGAACACTGAAGCTTTCTTT. Protein: CASSIGPPWENTEAFF. The chain couples TRBV19 to TRBJ1-1; D uncertain. The CDR3 contains 16 residues. In germline, CDR1 is LNHDA, CDR2 SQIVND (reference sequence). Trimming took 3 bases from V and 1 from J, leaving 15 bases between them. The full variable domain, rest sourced from reference TRBV19 and TRBJ1-1, is DGGITQSPKYLFRKEGQNVTLSCEQNLNHDAMYWYRQDPGQGLRLIYYSQIVNDFQKGDIAEGYSVSREKKESFPLTVTSAQKNPTAFYLCASSIGPPWENTEAFFGQGTRLTVV.

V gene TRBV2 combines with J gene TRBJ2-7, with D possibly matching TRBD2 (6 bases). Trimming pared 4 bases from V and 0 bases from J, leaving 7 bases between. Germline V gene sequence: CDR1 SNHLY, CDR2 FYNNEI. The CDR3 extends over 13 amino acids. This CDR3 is CASSGRDSYEQYF. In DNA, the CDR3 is TGTGCCAGCAGTGGGCGGGACTCCTACGAGCAGTACTTC.

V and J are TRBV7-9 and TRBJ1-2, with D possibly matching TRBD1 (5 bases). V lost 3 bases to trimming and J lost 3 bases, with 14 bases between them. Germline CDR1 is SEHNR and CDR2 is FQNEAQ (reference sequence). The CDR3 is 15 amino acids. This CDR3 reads CASSLGGSSDYGYTF. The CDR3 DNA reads TGTGCCAGCAGCTTGGGGGGTTCATCGGACTATGGCTACACCTTC.

CDR3 region: CASSLGLAGGPGQETQYF. CDR3 DNA: TGTGCCAGCAGTTTAGGGTTAGCGGGGGGGCCGGGGCAAGAGACCCAGTACTTC. The chain has TRBV27 and TRBJ2-5; 11 bases are shared with TRBD2. After removal of 2 bases from V and 2 bases from J, the junction contained 10 bases not matched to a gene. CDR3 length: 18 residues. Germline V gene lookup returns CDR1 MNHEY and CDR2 SMNVEV (reference sequence).

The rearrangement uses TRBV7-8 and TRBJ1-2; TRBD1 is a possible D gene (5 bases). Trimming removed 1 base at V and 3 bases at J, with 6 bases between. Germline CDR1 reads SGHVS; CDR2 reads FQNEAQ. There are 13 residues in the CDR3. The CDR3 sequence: CASSLGGDYGYTF. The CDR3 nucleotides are TGTGCCAGCAGCTTAGGGGGCGACTATGGCTACACCTTC.

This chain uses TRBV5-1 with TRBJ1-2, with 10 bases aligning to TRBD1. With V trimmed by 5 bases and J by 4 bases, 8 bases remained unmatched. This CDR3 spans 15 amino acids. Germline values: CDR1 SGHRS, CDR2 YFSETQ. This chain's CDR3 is CASRLGQGPIYGYTF. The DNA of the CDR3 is TGCGCCAGCAGACTGGGACAGGGGCCGATCTATGGCTACACCTTC.

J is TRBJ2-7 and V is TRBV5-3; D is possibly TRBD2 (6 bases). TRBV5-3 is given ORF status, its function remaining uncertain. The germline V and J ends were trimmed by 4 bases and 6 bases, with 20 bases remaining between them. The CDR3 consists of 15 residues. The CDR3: CARSPPPGSGSEQYF. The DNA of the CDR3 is TGTGCCAGAAGCCCCCCCCCTGGTAGCGGCTCCGAGCAGTACTTC.

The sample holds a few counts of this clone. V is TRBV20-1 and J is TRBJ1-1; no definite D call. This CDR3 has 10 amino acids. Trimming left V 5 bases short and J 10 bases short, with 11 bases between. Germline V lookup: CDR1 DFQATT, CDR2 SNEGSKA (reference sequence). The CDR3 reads CSALDEVAFF. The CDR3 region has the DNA TGCAGTGCTTTAGACGAGGTAGCTTTCTTT.

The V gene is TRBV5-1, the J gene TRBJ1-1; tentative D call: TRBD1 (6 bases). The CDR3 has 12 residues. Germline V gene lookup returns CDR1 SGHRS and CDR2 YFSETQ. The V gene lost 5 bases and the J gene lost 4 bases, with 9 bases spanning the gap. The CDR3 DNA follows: TGCGCCAGCAGTACAGGGCGCACTGAAGCTTTCTTT. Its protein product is CASSTGRTEAFF.

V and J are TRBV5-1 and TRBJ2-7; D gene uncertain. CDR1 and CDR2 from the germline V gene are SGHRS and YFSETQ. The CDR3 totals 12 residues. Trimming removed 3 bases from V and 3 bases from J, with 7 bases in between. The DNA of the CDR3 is TGCGCCAGCAGCTCTGGGCGCTACGAGCAGTACTTC. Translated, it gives CASSSGRYEQYF.